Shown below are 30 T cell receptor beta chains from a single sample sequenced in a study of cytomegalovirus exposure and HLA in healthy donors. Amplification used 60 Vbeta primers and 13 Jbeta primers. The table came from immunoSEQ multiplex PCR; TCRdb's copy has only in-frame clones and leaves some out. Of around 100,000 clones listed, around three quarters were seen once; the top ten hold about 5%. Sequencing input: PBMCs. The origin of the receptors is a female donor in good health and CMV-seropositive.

In DNA form, the CDR3 reads TGTGCCAGCTCACCAGGGCAGGGTGACGAGCAGTACTTC. This translates into CASSPGQGDEQYF. The chain combines TRBV18 with TRBJ2-7, with D possibly matching TRBD1 (5 bases). Per germline, CDR1 KGHSH and CDR2 LQKENI. V lost 2 bases and J lost 5, with 10 bases in between. CDR3 size: 13 residues.

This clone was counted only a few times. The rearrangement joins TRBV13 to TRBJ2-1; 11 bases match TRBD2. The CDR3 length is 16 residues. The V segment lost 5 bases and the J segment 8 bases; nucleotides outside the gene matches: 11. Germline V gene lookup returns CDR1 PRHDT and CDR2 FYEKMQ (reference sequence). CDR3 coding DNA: TGTGCCAGCAGCCCGATAGCGGGAGGGCTTTCGTATGAGCAGTTCTTC. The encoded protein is CASSPIAGGLSYEQFF.

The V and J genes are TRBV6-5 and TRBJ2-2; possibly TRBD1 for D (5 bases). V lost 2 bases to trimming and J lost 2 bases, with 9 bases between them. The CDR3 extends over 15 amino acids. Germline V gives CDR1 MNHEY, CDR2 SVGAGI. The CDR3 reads CASSYGRVNTGELFF. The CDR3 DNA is TGTGCCAGCAGTTACGGCAGGGTCAACACCGGGGAGCTGTTTTTT.

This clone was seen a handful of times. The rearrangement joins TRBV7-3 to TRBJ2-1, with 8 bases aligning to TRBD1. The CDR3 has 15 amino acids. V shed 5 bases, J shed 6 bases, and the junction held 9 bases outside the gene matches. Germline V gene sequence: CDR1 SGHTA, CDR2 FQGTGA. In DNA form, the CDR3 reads TGTGCCAGCAGCCTCGGACAGGGTTACGGCAATGAGCAGTTCTTC. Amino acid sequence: CASSLGQGYGNEQFF.

The CDR3: CASSLDWGPTEAFF. The CDR3 region has the DNA TGTGCCAGCAGCTTAGACTGGGGGCCCACTGAAGCTTTCTTT. This sequence joins TRBV7-2 and TRBJ1-1, with D possibly being TRBD1 (6 bases). Trimming stripped 1 base from V and 4 bases from J, with 10 bases between. This CDR3 region has 14 residues. CDR1 and CDR2 from the germline V gene are SGHTA and FQGNSA.

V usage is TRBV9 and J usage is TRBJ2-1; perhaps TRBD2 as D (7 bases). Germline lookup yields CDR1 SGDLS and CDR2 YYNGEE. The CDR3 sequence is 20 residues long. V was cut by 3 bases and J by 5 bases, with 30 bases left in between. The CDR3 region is CASSGKGERGKRGYDNEQFF. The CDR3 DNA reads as TGTGCCAGCAGCGGGAAGGGGGAACGCGGGAAGCGGGGTTATGACAATGAGCAGTTCTTC.

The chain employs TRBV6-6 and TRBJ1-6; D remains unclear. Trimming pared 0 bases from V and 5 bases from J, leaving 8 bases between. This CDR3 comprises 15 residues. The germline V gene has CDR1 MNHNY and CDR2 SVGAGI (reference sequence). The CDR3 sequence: CASSYSRVNNSPLHF. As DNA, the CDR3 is TGTGCCAGCAGTTACTCCCGGGTTAATAATTCACCCCTCCACTTT.

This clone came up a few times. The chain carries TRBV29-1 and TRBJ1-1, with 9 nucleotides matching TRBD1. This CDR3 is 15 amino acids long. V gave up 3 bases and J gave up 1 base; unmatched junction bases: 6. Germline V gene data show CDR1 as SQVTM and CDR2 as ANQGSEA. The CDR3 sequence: CSVDGWDRENTEAFF. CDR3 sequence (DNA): TGCAGCGTTGATGGTTGGGACAGGGAGAACACTGAAGCTTTCTTT.

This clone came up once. The CDR3 loop reads CASSVAGQYNQPQHF. The CDR3 DNA reads TGTGCCAGCAGCGTTGCGGGACAGTACAATCAGCCCCAGCATTTT. This chain uses TRBV9 with TRBJ1-5; TRBD1 matches 7 bases. CDR1 is SGDLS, CDR2 YYNGEE, per germline. The J segment lost 3 bases and the V segment lost 2 bases, leaving 5 bases of the junction unmatched. The CDR3 is 15 residues long.

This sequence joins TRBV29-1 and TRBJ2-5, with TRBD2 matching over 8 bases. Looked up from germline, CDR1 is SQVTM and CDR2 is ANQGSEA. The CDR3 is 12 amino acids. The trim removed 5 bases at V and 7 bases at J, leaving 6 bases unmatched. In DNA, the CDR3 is TGCAGCGTTTTAGCGGGGCCAGGGACCCAGTACTTC. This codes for CSVLAGPGTQYF.

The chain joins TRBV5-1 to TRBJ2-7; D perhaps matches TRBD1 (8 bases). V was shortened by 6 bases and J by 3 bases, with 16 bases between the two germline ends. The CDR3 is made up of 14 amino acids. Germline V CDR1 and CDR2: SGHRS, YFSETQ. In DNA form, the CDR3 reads TGCGCCAGCAACAGGGGGGGGGACCGCTACGAGCAGTACTTC. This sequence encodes CASNRGGDRYEQYF.

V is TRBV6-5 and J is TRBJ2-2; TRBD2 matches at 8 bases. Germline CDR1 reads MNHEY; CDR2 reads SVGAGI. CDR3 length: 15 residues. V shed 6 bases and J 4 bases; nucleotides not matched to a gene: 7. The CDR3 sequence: CASRARGGTTGELFF. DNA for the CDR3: TGTGCCAGCAGGGCCCGGGGGGGCACCACCGGGGAGCTGTTTTTT.

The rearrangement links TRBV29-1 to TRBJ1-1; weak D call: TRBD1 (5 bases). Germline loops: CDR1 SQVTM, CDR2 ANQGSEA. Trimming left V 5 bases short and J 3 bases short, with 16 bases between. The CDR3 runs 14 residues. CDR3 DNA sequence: TGCAGCGTTATCGTGTCGGCGGGGGACACTGAAGCTTTCTTT. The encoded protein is CSVIVSAGDTEAFF.

The CDR3 protein is CASSPRLAGKETQYF. CDR3 in DNA: TGTGCCAGCAGCCCTCGACTAGCGGGGAAGGAGACCCAGTACTTC. The gene calls are TRBV7-6 and TRBJ2-5; 11 bases match TRBD2. The CDR3 is made up of 15 amino acids. Germline V gene lookup returns CDR1 SGHVS and CDR2 FNYEAQ. The trim removed 5 bases at V and 5 bases at J, leaving 7 bases unmatched. Full variable domain (rest looked up from reference TRBV7-6 and TRBJ2-5): GAGVSQSPRYKVTKRGQDVALRCDPISGHVSLYWYRQALGQGPEFLTYFNYEAQQDKSGLPNDRFSAERPEGSISTLTIQRTEQRDSAMYRCASSPRLAGKETQYFGPGTRLLVL.

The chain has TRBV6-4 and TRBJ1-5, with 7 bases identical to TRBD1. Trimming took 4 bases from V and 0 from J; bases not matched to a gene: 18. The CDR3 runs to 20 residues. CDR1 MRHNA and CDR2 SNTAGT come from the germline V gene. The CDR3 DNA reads TGTGCCAGCAGTGGAACCCGGGACAGCGTAACACTCCTTAGCAATCAGCCCCAGCATTTT. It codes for CASSGTRDSVTLLSNQPQHF.

For the CDR3, the DNA is TGTGCCAGCAGCTTAGATGGCGGGGGCCCATACAATGAGCAGTTCTTC. This translates into CASSLDGGGPYNEQFF. V is TRBV7-2 and J is TRBJ2-1; weak D call: TRBD2 (7 bases). V was trimmed by 1 base and J by 4 bases, leaving 14 bases between them. The CDR3 is 16 amino acids. Germline CDR1 reads SGHTA; CDR2 reads FQGNSA. The full variable domain, completed using reference TRBV7-2 and TRBJ2-1, is GAGVSQSPSNKVTEKGKDVELRCDPISGHTALYWYRQSLGQGLEFLIYFQGNSAPDKSGLPSDRFSAERTGGSVSTLTIQRTQQEDSAVYLCASSLDGGGPYNEQFFGPGTRLTVL.

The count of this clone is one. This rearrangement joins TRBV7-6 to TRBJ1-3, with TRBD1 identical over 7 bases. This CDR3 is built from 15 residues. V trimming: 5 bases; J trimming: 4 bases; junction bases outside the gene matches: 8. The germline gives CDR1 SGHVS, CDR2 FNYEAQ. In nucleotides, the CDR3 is TGTGCCAGCAGCCCGAGGACAGGCCCCGGAAACACCATATATTTT. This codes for CASSPRTGPGNTIYF.

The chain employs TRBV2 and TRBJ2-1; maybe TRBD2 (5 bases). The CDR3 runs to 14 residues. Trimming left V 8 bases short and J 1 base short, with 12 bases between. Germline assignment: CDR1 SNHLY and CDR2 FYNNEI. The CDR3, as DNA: TGTGCCAGCTGCCGGGGAACGTCCTACAATGAGCAGTTCTTC. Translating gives CASCRGTSYNEQFF.

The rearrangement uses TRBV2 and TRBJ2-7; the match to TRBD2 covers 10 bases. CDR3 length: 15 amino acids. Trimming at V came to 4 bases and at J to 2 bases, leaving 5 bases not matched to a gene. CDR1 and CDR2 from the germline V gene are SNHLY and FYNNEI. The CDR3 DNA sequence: TGTGCCAGCAGTGGAAGCGGGGGGGCCGCCTACGAGCAGTACTTC. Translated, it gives CASSGSGGAAYEQYF.

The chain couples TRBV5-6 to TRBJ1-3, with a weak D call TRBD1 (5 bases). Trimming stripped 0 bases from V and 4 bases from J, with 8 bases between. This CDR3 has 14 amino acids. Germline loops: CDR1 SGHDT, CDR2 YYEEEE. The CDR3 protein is CASSLVRAGNTIYF. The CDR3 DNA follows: TGTGCCAGCAGCTTGGTCAGGGCGGGAAACACCATATATTTT.

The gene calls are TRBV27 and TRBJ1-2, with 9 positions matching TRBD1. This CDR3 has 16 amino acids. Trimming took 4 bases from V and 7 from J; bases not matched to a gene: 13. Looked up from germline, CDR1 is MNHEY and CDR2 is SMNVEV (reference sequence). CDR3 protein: CASSWGQGLAVAGYTF. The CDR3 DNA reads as TGTGCCAGCAGTTGGGGACAGGGTCTGGCCGTTGCTGGCTACACCTTC.

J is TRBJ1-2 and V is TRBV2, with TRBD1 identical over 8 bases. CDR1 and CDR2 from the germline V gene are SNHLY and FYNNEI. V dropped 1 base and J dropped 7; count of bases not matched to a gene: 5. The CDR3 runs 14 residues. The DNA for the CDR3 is TGTGCCAGCAGTGAAGAGGGGGACAGGTTTGGCTACACCTTC. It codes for CASSEEGDRFGYTF.

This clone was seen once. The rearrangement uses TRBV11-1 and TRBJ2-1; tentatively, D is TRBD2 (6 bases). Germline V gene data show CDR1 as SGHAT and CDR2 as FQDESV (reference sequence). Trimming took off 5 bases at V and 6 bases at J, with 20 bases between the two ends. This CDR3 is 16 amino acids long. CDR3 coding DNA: TGTGCCAGCAGCAATGCGGCGGGACGGAGGGTCAATGAGCAGTTCTTC. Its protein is CASSNAAGRRVNEQFF.

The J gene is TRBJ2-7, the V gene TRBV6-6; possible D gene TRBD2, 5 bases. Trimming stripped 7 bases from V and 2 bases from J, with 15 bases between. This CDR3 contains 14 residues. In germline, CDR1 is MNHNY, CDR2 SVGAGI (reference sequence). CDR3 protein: CASTIDPEAYEQYF. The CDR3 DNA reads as TGTGCCAGCACTATTGACCCGGAGGCCTACGAGCAGTACTTC.

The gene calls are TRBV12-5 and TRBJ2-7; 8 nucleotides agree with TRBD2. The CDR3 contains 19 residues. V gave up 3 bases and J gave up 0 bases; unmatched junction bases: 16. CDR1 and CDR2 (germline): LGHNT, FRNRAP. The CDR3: CASGFSPGGTGGYSYEQYF. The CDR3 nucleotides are TGTGCTAGTGGTTTCAGCCCGGGGGGGACGGGAGGCTACTCCTACGAGCAGTACTTC. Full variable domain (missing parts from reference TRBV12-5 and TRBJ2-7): DARVTQTPRHKVTEMGQEVTMRCQPILGHNTVFWYRQTMMQGLELLAYFRNRAPLDDSGMPKDRFSAEMPDATLATLKIQPSEPRDSAVYFCASGFSPGGTGGYSYEQYFGPGTRLTVT.

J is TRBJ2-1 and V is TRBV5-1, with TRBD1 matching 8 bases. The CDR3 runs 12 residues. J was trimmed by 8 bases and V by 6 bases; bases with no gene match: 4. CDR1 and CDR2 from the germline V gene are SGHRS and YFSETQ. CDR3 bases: TGCGCCAGCAAGGACAGGGCCGATGAGCAGTTCTTC. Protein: CASKDRADEQFF.

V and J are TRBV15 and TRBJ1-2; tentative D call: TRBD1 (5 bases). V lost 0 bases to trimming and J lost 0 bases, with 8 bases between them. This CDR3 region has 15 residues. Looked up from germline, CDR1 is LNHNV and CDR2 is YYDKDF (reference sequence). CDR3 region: CATSRDWGANYGYTF. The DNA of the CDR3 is TGTGCCACCAGCAGAGATTGGGGGGCTAACTATGGCTACACCTTC.

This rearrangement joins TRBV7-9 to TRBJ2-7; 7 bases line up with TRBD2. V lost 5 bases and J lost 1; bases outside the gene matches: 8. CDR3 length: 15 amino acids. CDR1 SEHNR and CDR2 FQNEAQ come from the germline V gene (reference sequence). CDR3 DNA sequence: TGTGCCAGCAGCGGGTTGAGGGAGGGATCCTACGAGCAGTACTTC. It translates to CASSGLREGSYEQYF.

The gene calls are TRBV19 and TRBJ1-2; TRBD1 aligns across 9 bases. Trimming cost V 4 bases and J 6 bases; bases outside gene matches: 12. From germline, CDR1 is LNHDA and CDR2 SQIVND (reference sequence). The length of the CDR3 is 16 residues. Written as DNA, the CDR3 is TGTGCCAGTAGTAGGAGTCCCGGGACAGGGTGGAATGGCTACACCTTC. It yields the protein CASSRSPGTGWNGYTF.

The CDR3 nucleotides are TGTGCCAGCAGTTTAGACAGGGTGAACACTGAAGCTTTCTTT. It specifies CASSLDRVNTEAFF. The V call is TRBV27, the J call TRBJ1-1; 7 nucleotides match TRBD1. Germline loops: CDR1 MNHEY, CDR2 SMNVEV (reference sequence). This CDR3 region has 14 residues. The V segment lost 2 bases and the J segment 0 bases; nucleotides outside the gene matches: 0.